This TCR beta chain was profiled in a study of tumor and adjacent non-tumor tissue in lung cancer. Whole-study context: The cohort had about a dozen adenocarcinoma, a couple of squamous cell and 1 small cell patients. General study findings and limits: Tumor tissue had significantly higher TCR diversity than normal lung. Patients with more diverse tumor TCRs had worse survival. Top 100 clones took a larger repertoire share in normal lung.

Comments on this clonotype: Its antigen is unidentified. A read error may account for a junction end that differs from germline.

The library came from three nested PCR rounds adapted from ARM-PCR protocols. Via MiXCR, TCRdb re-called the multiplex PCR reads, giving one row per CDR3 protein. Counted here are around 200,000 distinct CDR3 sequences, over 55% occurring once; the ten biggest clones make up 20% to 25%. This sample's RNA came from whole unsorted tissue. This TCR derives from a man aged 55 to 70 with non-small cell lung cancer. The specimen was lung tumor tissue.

CDR3 protein: CTSRKDWAGELYF. The CDR3 DNA sequence: TGCACCAGCAGGAAGGACTGGGCCGGGGAGCTGTATTTT. This rearrangement joins TRBV10-1 to TRBJ2-2, with D possibly TRBD2 on 5 matching bases. The germline gives CDR1 WNHNN, CDR2 SYGVQD (reference sequence). The CDR3 consists of 13 residues.